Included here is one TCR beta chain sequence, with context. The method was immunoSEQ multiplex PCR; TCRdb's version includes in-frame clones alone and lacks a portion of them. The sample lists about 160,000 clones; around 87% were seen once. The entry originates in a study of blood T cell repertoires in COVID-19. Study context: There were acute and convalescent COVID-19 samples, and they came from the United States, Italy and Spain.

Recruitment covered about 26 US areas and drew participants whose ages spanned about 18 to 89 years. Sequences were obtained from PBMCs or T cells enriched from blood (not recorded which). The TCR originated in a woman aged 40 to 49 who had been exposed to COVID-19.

CDR3 in amino acids: CASSSGLASETQYF. DNA of the CDR3: TGTGCCAGCAGCTCGGGACTAGCGTCAGAGACCCAGTACTTC. The chain is built from TRBV5-6 and TRBJ2-5, with TRBD2 identical over 10 bases. The CDR3 sequence is 14 residues long. V shed 3 bases, J shed 4 bases, and the junction held 3 bases outside the gene matches. The germline gives CDR1 SGHDT, CDR2 YYEEEE.